This T cell receptor (beta chain) was sequenced in a study of blood T cell repertoires in COVID-19. Study-level information: From the United States, Italy and Spain came samples of acute and convalescent COVID-19.

TCRdb's copy holds only in-frame clones and misses some; the assay was immunoSEQ multiplex PCR. The sample lists 150,000 or so clones, approximately 80% seen once, with approximately 0.5% in the top ten. Per germline, CDR1 LNHDA and CDR2 SQIVND (reference sequence). The CDR3 consists of 14 residues. Trimming cost V 6 bases and J 7 bases; bases outside gene matches: 4. V is TRBV19 and J is TRBJ1-6; 9 bases are shared with TRBD1. The receptor was isolated from a man aged 55 to 70 with acute or convalescent COVID-19. The source material was peripheral blood. CDR3 protein: CASRRQGENSPLHF. The CDR3 region has the DNA TGTGCCAGTAGGCGACAGGGGGAAAATTCACCCCTCCACTTT.